Given below is one T cell receptor beta chain in context. Antigen unknown. The entry originates in a study of OX40 agonist ivuxolimab in advanced cancers. Study-wide background: The dose-escalation cohort was approximately 81% male, with a mean age of around 54 years, ranging about 23 to 79. Study-level findings and limits: Dose levels from 0.1 to 3.0 mg/kg saw CD4+ and CD8+ blood T cells expand clonally by week 6.

TCRdb's copy holds only in-frame clones and misses some; the assay was immunoSEQ multiplex PCR. The table lists roughly 33,000 clones, under 85% of them singletons. This sequence was found in an adult with an advanced solid tumor such as melanoma, head and neck, liver or kidney cancer. The source material was CD4+ or CD8+ T cells sorted from blood, sampled in a trial of the OX40 agonist ivuxolimab.

The CDR3 coding sequence is TGTGCCAGCAGTACTTGGGCAGATCATAACTATGGCTACACCTTC. Amino acids: CASSTWADHNYGYTF. The chain is built from TRBV6-5 and TRBJ1-2; D unclear. Germline CDR1 is MNHEY and CDR2 is SVGAGI. The CDR3 spans 15 residues. V was cut by 5 bases and J by 1 base, with 14 bases left in between.